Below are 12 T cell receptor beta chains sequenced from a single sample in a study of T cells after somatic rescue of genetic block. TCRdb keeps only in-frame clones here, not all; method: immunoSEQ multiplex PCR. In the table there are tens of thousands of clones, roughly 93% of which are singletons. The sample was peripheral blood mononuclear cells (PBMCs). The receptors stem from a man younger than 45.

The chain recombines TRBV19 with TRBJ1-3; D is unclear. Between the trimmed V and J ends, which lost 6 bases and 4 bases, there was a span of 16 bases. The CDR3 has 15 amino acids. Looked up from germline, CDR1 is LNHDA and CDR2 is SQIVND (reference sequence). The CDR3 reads CASRATSLGGNTIYF. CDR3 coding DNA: TGTGCCAGTAGGGCGACCTCTCTGGGCGGAAACACCATATATTTT.

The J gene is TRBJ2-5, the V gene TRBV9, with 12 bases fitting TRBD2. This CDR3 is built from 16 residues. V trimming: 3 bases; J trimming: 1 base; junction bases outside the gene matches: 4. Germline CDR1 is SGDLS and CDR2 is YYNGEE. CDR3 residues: CASSAGLAGPQETQYF. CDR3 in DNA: TGTGCCAGCAGCGCCGGACTAGCGGGACCCCAAGAGACCCAGTACTTC. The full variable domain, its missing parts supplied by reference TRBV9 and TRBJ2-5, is DSGVTQTPKHLITATGQRVTLRCSPRSGDLSVYWYQQSLDQGLQFLIQYYNGEERAKGNILERFSAQQFPDLHSELNLSSLELGDSALYFCASSAGLAGPQETQYFGPGTRLLVL.

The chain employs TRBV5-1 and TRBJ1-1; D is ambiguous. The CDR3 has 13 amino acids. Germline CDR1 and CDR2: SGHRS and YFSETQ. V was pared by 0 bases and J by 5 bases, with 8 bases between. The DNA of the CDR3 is TGCGCCAGCAGCTTGGGATTAGTTACTGAAGCTTTCTTT. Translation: CASSLGLVTEAFF.

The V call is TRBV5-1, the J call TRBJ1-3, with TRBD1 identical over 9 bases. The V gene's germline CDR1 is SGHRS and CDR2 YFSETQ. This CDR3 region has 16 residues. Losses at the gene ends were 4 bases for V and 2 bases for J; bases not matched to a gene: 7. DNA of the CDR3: TGCGCCAGCAGCCCAACCGGGACAGGGACTGGAAACACCATATATTTT. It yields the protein CASSPTGTGTGNTIYF.

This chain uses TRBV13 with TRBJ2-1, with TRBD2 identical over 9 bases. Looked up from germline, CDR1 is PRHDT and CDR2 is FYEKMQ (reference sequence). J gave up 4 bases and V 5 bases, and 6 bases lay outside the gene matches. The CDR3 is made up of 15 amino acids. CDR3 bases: TGTGCCAGCAGCACACCGGGACTAGCTTACAATGAGCAGTTCTTC. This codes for CASSTPGLAYNEQFF. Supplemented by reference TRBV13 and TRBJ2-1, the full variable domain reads AAGVIQSPRHLIKEKRETATLKCYPIPRHDTVYWYQQGPGQDPQFLISFYEKMQSDKGSIPDRFSAQQFSDYHSELNMSSLELGDSALYFCASSTPGLAYNEQFFGPGTRLTVL.

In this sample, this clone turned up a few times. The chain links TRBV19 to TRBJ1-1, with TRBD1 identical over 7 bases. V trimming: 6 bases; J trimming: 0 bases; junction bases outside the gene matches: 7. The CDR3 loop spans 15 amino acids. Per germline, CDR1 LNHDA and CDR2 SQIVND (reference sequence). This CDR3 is CASRLDREVNTEAFF. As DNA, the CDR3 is TGTGCCAGTAGACTAGACAGGGAGGTGAACACTGAAGCTTTCTTT. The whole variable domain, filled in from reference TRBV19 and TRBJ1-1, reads DGGITQSPKYLFRKEGQNVTLSCEQNLNHDAMYWYRQDPGQGLRLIYYSQIVNDFQKGDIAEGYSVSREKKESFPLTVTSAQKNPTAFYLCASRLDREVNTEAFFGQGTRLTVV.

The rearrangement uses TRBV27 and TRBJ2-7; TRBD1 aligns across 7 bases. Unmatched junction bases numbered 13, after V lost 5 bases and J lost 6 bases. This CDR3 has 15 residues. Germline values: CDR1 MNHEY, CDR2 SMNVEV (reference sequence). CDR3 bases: TGTGCCAGCAGTCAGATAGGGGACAGACTCGGCGAGCAGTACTTC. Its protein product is CASSQIGDRLGEQYF.

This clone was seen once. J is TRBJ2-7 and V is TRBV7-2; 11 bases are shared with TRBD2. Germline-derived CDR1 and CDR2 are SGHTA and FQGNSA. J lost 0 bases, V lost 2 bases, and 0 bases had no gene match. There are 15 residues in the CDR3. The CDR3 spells CASSLTSGSSYEQYF. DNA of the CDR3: TGTGCCAGCAGCTTAACTAGCGGGAGCTCCTACGAGCAGTACTTC.

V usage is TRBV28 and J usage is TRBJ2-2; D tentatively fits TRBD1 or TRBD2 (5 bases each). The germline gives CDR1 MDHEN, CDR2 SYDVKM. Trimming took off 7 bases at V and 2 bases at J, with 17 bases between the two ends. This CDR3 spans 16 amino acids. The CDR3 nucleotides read TGTGCCAGCACCGAAGCGAGGGGCCGAAACACCGGGGAGCTGTTTTTT. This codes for CASTEARGRNTGELFF.

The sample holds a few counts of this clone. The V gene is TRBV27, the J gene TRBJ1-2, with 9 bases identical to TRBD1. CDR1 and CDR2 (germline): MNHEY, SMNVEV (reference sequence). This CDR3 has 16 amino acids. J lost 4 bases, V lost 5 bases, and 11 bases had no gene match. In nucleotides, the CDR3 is TGTGCCAGCAGTAGGGACAGGGAAGGGCCTCGCTATGGCTACACCTTC. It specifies CASSRDREGPRYGYTF.

CDR3 amino acids: CASSTTAGVEQYF. Written as DNA, the CDR3 is TGTGCCAGCAGCACGACCGCAGGGGTCGAGCAGTACTTC. The V call is TRBV11-2, the J call TRBJ2-7; a weak D match, TRBD1 (6 bases). The CDR3 loop spans 13 amino acids. V lost 5 bases to trimming and J lost 6 bases, with 14 bases between them. CDR1 is SGHAT, CDR2 FQNNGV, per germline.

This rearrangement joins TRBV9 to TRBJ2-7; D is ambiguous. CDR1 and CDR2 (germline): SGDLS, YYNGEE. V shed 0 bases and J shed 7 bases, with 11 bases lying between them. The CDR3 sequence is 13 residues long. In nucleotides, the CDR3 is TGTGCCAGCAGCGTAGCTTCCTTCCGAGAGCAGTACTTC. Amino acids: CASSVASFREQYF. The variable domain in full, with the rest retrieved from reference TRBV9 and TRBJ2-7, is DSGVTQTPKHLITATGQRVTLRCSPRSGDLSVYWYQQSLDQGLQFLIQYYNGEERAKGNILERFSAQQFPDLHSELNLSSLELGDSALYFCASSVASFREQYFGPGTRLTVT.